This TCR beta chain was profiled in a study of T cells after yellow fever vaccination (dated by TCRdb to about 2019). Describing the broader study: Libraries from fractions with low cell numbers were prepared with the SMART-Seq v4 Ultra Low Input RNA kit. Two healthy male donors made up the cohort, one aged 18 to 29 years and the other aged 30 to 39 years. To track T-cell clones before and after primary and booster YFV17D yellow fever vaccination, bulk TCR alpha and beta repertoires were sequenced longitudinally. Bulk PBMC replicates and cell subsets were isolated from blood drawn at multiple timepoints before and after both primary and secondary immunization. The full study reports these points: Computational filtering was required because FACS-sorted repertoires could contain abundant contaminating clonotypes from the bulk population. Most clones expanded after primary vaccination were re-detected after the booster (approximately 96% of CD4 and roughly 87% of CD8), suggesting broad memory maintenance. A small fraction of clonotypes appeared in both the CD4 and CD8 compartments, likely as a result of convergent recombination. The study included only two donors, which limits how far the findings can be generalized. The secondary T-cell response was weaker than the primary response but faster, peaking on day 5 instead of day 15.

TCR cDNA was made using 5'RACE template switching, a step that added a universal primer site and unique molecular identifiers. Priming of cDNA synthesis was performed from both the TCR alpha and TCR beta constant segments. Library amplification used two PCR steps, and the second PCR step added sample barcodes and sequencing adapters. Sequencing of libraries was done on Illumina HiSeq 2500 (2x100 bp) or NovaSeq (2x150 bp). The original pipeline was this. MIGEC handled demultiplexing of reads and collapsing into UMI consensus sequences, while MiXCR performed V(D)J alignment. Clonotypes responding to the vaccine were identified with edgeR on replicate PBMC samples, with the criteria of FDR below 0.01 and a log2 fold change above 5 up to day 15. Each bulk clonotype received a CD4 or CD8 identity based on whether the sequenced CD4 or CD8 repertoire contained that clonotype at higher abundance. Clones were called with MiXCR by TCRdb after fastp trimmed the public reads at Q25, and only in-frame beta chains were retained. Every entry covers one CDR3 protein and lists the most common genes and DNA from its rows. The V and J calls and clone size come from TCRdb's table, not from the authors' own analysis. The sample table lists hundreds of thousands of distinct CDR3 sequences, approximately 8% of them with a count of one. Of the sample, around 17% falls within the top ten clones.

There are 15 amino acids in the CDR3, from cysteine to phenylalanine inclusive. Left in the record is the CDR3 DNA by itself, 45 bases read in frame from the first base. Relative to germline, V is missing 0 bases and J is missing 3 bases, with 2 bases of the junction outside any gene match. CDR1 and CDR2 (SGDLS, YYNGEE) derive from the germline V gene. This clonotype was observed a few times. Its specific antigen is unknown. Base qualities are not at hand, and no much larger clone is one base apart. Reading the label with the study, this specimen's treatment or condition is: live attenuated yellow fever vaccine strain. At each blood-draw timepoint, two biological replicates of bulk PBMCs were collected. PBMCs were isolated from peripheral blood using a standard Ficoll-Paque protocol. TriZol was used to extract RNA from bulk PBMCs, CD4 and CD8 fractions, and dextramer-positive and dextramer-negative fractions.

Sample: PBMCs, taken roughly seven weeks after the first yellow fever vaccination. The TCR was taken from a man aged 18 to 35 who received the YFV17D yellow fever vaccine. Recombination connected TRBV9 to TRBJ1-4; 7 middle bases align to TRBD1. The nucleotides read TGTGCCAGCAGCGTAGAGGGACAGCCTAATGAAAAACTGTTTTTT. It is translated as CASSVEGQPNEKLFF.